A selection of T cell receptor beta chains follows, all from one sample in a study of blood T cell repertoires in COVID-19. Sequencing was performed with immunoSEQ multiplex PCR; in TCRdb, only in-frame clones are kept and a portion is missing. The sample lists around 310,000 clones, more than 80% occurring once. The material sequenced was peripheral blood. These receptors all come from a woman younger than 45 with COVID-19, enrolled during active disease. CDR3s include the opening cysteine and the closing phenylalanine or tryptophan. The D gene is left open where the match is weak. The listing skips clone size in some rows; elsewhere it reads once, few, many or a size class.

clone_size	d_call	v_call	j_call	cdr3_nt	cdr3_aa
-	TRBD2	TRBV27	TRBJ2-1	TGTGCCAGCAACAAGTTGGGACTAGCGGGAGGGAAGTTCTTC	CASNKLGLAGGKFF
-	-	TRBV9	TRBJ1-2	TGTGCCAGCAGCGTAGGAGACAGCTATGGCTACACCTTC	CASSVGDSYGYTF
-	-	TRBV6-5	TRBJ1-1	TGTGCCAGCAGTCCAGACAGAACTAACACTGAAGCTTTCTTT	CASSPDRTNTEAFF
-	TRBD2	TRBV15	TRBJ2-2	TGTGCCACCAGCAGCCTCCGGGTAGCGGGAGCCAGCACCGGGGAGCTGTTTTTT	CATSSLRVAGASTGELFF
-	-	TRBV18	TRBJ2-7	TGTGCCAGCTCACCGGCGAGGGCCTACGAGCAGTACTTC	CASSPARAYEQYF
-	-	TRBV18	TRBJ2-2	TGTGCCAGCTCACCGAGGGTCGTGGGCACCGGGGAGCTGTTTTTT	CASSPRVVGTGELFF
-	-	TRBV5-4	TRBJ2-2	TGTGCCAGCAGCTTTATTCCGGGATCCGGGGAGCTGTTTTTT	CASSFIPGSGELFF
once	TRBD1	TRBV19	TRBJ2-7	TGTGCCAGCGGACAGGGGGCCGTTAACGAGCAGTACTTC	CASGQGAVNEQYF
-	-	TRBV5-4	TRBJ2-2	TGTGCCAGCAGCAAGGACAGAGACAACACCGGGGAGCTGTTTTTT	CASSKDRDNTGELFF
-	-	TRBV21-1	TRBJ2-6	TGTGCCAGCAGCAAATGGGGGTGCGGGGGCTCTGGGGCCAACGTCCTGACTTTC	CASSKWGCGGSGANVLTF
-	-	TRBV3-1/TRBV3-2	TRBJ1-5	TGTGCCAGCAGCCCTAAAGACAGTAATCAGCCCCAGCATTTT	CASSPKDSNQPQHF
-	TRBD2	TRBV7-2	TRBJ2-2	TGTGCCAGCAGCCTGACTAGCGGGAGCTTAACCGGGGAGCTGTTTTTT	CASSLTSGSLTGELFF
-	TRBD1	TRBV11-1	TRBJ1-2	TGTGCCAGCAGCCTCACCTCGACAGGGCCTATGGGCTACACCTTC	CASSLTSTGPMGYTF
-	TRBD2	TRBV30	TRBJ2-1	TGTGCCTGGAGTTCCGGGAGGGCCGTGGTGAATGAGCAGTTCTTC	CAWSSGRAVVNEQFF
-	TRBD2	TRBV29-1	TRBJ2-1	TGCAGCGCGCGGGAGATCCCCTACAATGAGCAGTTCTTC	CSAREIPYNEQFF
-	-	TRBV19	TRBJ1-1	TGTGCCAGTAGTATAACGGGGGGGAACACTGAAGCTTTCTTT	CASSITGGNTEAFF
-	-	TRBV21-1	TRBJ2-7	TGTGCCAGCAGCCCTCGGGACAGCGCGTCCTACGAGCAGTACTTC	CASSPRDSASYEQYF
-	TRBD1	TRBV30	TRBJ2-5	TGTGCCTGGAGTCGCGGGACAGGGGAAGAGACCCAGTACTTC	CAWSRGTGEETQYF
-	-	TRBV7-9	TRBJ2-1	TGTGCCAGCAGCTTAGCCTCCATGAGCGGCCAGCAGTTCTTC	CASSLASMSGQQFF
-	-	TRBV5-1	TRBJ1-5	TGCGCCAGCAGCTTGGCGGGGGGGAGCAATCAGCCCCAGCATTTT	CASSLAGGSNQPQHF
few	-	TRBV11-2	TRBJ1-3	TGTGCCAGCAGCCGTTCGACGGGAGACTCTGGAAACACCATATATTTT	CASSRSTGDSGNTIYF
-	-	TRBV6-5	TRBJ1-2	TGTGCCAGCAGTTACGGCGGATATGGCTACACCTTC	CASSYGGYGYTF
-	-	TRBV11-2	TRBJ2-2	TGTGCCAGCAGCACTCGGGACACCAACACCGGGGAGCTGTTTTTT	CASSTRDTNTGELFF
-	-	TRBV27	TRBJ2-5	TGTGCCAGCAGTTCCCCGCACGGAGAGGGAGAGACCCAGTACTTC	CASSSPHGEGETQYF
-	-	TRBV28	TRBJ1-1	TGTGCCAGCAGTTCCTCTCTGAACACTGAAGCTTTCTTT	CASSSSLNTEAFF
-	TRBD1	TRBV2	TRBJ1-2	TGTGCCAGCATGGGACAGGGAAGCTATGGCTACACCTTC	CASMGQGSYGYTF
once	TRBD1	TRBV4-1	TRBJ1-1	TGCGCCAGCAGCCAAGAGGGGTTAGGGACAGGGGATTTGGCTGAAGCTTTCTTT	CASSQEGLGTGDLAEAFF
-	TRBD1	TRBV2	TRBJ2-1	TGTGCCAGCAGTGAAGCCGGGACAGGGACGGATGAGCAGTTCTTC	CASSEAGTGTDEQFF
-	-	TRBV2	TRBJ1-4	TGTGCCAGCAGGGAGAGGGTAGGGGGAGCTAATGAAAAACTGTTTTTT	CASRERVGGANEKLFF
-	TRBD2	TRBV4-2	TRBJ2-7	TGTGCCAGCTCAAGCGGGGGCTCCTACGAGCAGTACTTC	CASSSGGSYEQYF
-	-	TRBV15	TRBJ2-3	TGTGCCACCAGCAGTGGACTTACGACAGATACGCAGTATTTT	CATSSGLTTDTQYF
-	-	TRBV28	TRBJ1-5	TGTGCCAGCAGTTTCGGGCAGGGATTTCGTCAGCCCCAGCATTTT	CASSFGQGFRQPQHF
-	-	TRBV5-1	TRBJ1-6	TGCGCCAGCAGCCCCCGGGAAAATAATTCACCCCTCCACTTT	CASSPRENNSPLHF
-	-	TRBV11-2	TRBJ1-5	TGTGCCAGCAGCTTACTCGGGGGTGGGCCCCAGCATTTT	CASSLLGGGPQHF
-	-	TRBV7-3	TRBJ2-3	TGTGCCAGCAGCTTAACGGGGAGAGGAGATACGCAGTATTTT	CASSLTGRGDTQYF
-	-	TRBV21-1	TRBJ2-2	TGTGCCAGCAGCCTCCGGGACAGTACCCTCGGCGGGGAGCTGTTTTTT	CASSLRDSTLGGELFF
-	-	TRBV19	TRBJ1-4	TGTGCCAGTACCGGAGGAGATGCAACTAATGAAAAACTGTTTTTT	CASTGGDATNEKLFF
few	-	TRBV28	TRBJ2-7	TGTGCCAGCAGGGAGGGCGGCGAGCAGTACTTC	CASREGGEQYF